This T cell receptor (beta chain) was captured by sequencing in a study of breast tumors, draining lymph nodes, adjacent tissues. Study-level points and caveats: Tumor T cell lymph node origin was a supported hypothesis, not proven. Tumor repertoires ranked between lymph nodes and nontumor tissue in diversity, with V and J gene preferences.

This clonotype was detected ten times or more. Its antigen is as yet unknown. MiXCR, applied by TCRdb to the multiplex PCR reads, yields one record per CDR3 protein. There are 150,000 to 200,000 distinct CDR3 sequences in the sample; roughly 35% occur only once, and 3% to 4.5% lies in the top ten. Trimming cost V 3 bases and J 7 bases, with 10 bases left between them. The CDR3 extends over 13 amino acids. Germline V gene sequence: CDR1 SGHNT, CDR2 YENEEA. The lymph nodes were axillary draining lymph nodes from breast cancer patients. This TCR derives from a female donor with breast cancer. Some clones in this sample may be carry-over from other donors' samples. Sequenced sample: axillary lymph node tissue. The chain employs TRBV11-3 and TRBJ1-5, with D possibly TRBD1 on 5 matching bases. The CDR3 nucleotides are TGTGCCAGCAGCTTGACAGTTGACCAGCCCCAGCATTTT. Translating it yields CASSLTVDQPQHF.